A selection of T cell receptor beta chains follows, all from one sample in a study of blood T cell repertoires in COVID-19. Assay used: immunoSEQ multiplex PCR; TCRdb lists only in-frame clones, some missing. In the table there are approximately 70,000 clones, about 91% of which are singletons. The sequenced sample was peripheral blood. Source of these receptors: a human donor with active COVID-19. The donor label of this sample is uncertain. The CDR3 runs from the conserved cysteine through the conserved F or W. Where a row states a size, it is once, few, many or the class of an expanded clone; other rows omit it.

J | length | size | V | CDR3
TRBJ2-7 | 13 | NA | TRBV12-3/TRBV12-4 | CASTQQIPYEQYF
TRBJ1-1 | 14 | NA | TRBV18 | CASSPGLTGAEAFF
TRBJ2-1 | 15 | NA | TRBV14 | CASSQDSGSYNEQFF
TRBJ2-1 | 15 | once | TRBV28 | CASSLGTRGLTGQFF
TRBJ2-2 | 15 | NA | TRBV5-1 | CASSLWGANTGELFF
TRBJ2-7 | 14 | NA | TRBV18 | CASSPSTPGYEQYF
TRBJ1-6 | 14 | NA | TRBV6-5 | CASSSQGDNSPLHF
TRBJ2-7 | 16 | NA | TRBV6-5 | CASSYRLGYGSYEQYF
TRBJ2-2 | 16 | NA | TRBV19 | CASSIAGGRVTGELFF
TRBJ2-5 | 13 | NA | TRBV3-1/TRBV3-2 | CASSQFGEETQYF
TRBJ2-7 | 16 | NA | TRBV5-5 | CASSLNPGYRSGEQYF
TRBJ1-2 | 15 | NA | TRBV6-5 | CASSSSWEDNYGYTF
TRBJ2-1 | 19 | NA | TRBV7-2 | CASRLKTGELAGARNEQFF
TRBJ1-3 | 14 | NA | TRBV2 | CASSATGTGNTIYF
TRBJ2-7 | 14 | NA | TRBV9 | CASSPGTGLYEQYF
TRBJ1-6 | 12 | once | TRBV28 | CASSGADSPLHF
TRBJ2-3 | 16 | once | TRBV7-3 | CASSPSASGSADTQYF
TRBJ1-1 | 13 | NA | TRBV18 | CATSPLERTEAFF
TRBJ2-1 | 16 | NA | TRBV9 | CASSAAIAGTNNEQFF
TRBJ2-1 | 17 | NA | TRBV9 | CASSARTSGATYNEQFF
TRBJ2-3 | 13 | NA | TRBV29-1 | CSGEQGSADTQYF
TRBJ2-1 | 14 | NA | TRBV19 | CASRGGTSHNEQFF
TRBJ2-7 | 16 | NA | TRBV21-1 | CASSKVGTPTFCEQYF
TRBJ2-5 | 14 | NA | TRBV7-9 | CASSSTGGPETQYF
TRBJ2-2 | 15 | NA | TRBV6-5 | CASSYSTGEGGELFF
TRBJ2-1 | 17 | NA | TRBV19 | CASSIDRTSGSYNEQFF
TRBJ1-1 | 15 | NA | TRBV5-4 | CASTDPKTLNTEAFF
TRBJ2-1 | 20 | NA | TRBV14 | CASTQIAGTSGSVSYNEQFF
TRBJ2-2 | 16 | NA | TRBV5-5 | CASSLIIRGGTGELFF
TRBJ2-6 | 18 | NA | TRBV18 | CASSAYWGDPSGANVLTF
TRBJ2-1 | 19 | NA | TRBV5-8 | CASSGYRTSGSFSYNEQFF
TRBJ2-7 | 15 | NA | TRBV11-2 | CASSSRPGQGHEQYF
TRBJ2-5 | 16 | NA | TRBV5-3 | CARGRGGASVGETQYF
TRBJ2-1 | 17 | NA | TRBV19 | CASSTYSTSGSYNEQFF
TRBJ1-3 | 16 | NA | TRBV25-1 | CASSRPGDAGGNTIYF
TRBJ2-5 | 14 | NA | TRBV29-1 | CSVGARDSQETQYF